This T cell receptor (beta chain) was identified in a study of T cells in localized non-small cell lung cancer. General study findings and limits: Adjacent lung held a median approximately 57 of the top 100 tumor clones. The greatest T cell clonality was found in uninvolved adjacent lung (higher than in tumor).

CDR1 is MDHEN and CDR2 is SYDVKM in the germline V gene. CDR3 length: 14 amino acids. V lost 7 bases, J lost 8 bases, and 14 bases stayed unmatched. To note about this clone: What it binds is not known.

Clones were sequenced by immunoSEQ multiplex PCR, and TCRdb holds only the in-frame ones, with some missing. The sample contains under 150,000 clones, roughly 90% of which appear only once. This receptor was identified in an older female donor with stage I lung adenocarcinoma. Sequenced here: peripheral blood, sampled before any cancer treatment. V and J are TRBV28 and TRBJ2-7, with 7 bases matching TRBD2. CDR3 residues: CASTLASGVPQQYF. The CDR3 DNA sequence: TGTGCCAGCACCCTCGCAAGCGGGGTGCCTCAGCAGTACTTC. Full variable domain (outside the CDR3, taken from reference TRBV28 and TRBJ2-7): DVKVTQSSRYLVKRTGEKVFLECVQDMDHENMFWYRQDPGLGLRLIYFSYDVKMKEKGDIPEGYSVSREKKERFSLILESASTNQTSMYLCASTLASGVPQQYFGPGTRLTVT.